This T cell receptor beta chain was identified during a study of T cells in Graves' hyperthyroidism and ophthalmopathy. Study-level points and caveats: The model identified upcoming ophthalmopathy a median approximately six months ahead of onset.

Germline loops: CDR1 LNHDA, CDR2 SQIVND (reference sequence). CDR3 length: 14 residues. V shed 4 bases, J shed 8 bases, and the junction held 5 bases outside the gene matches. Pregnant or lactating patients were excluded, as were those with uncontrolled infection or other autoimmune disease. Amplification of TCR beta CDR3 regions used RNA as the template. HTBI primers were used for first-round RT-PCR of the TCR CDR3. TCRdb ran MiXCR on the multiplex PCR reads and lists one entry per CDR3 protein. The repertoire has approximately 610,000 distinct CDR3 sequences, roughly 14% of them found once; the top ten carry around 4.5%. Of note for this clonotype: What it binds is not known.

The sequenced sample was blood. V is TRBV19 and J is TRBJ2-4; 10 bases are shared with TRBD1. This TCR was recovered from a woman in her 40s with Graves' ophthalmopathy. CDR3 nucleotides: TGTGCCAGTAGTACCCGACAGGGGGCGTACATTCAGTACTTC. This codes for CASSTRQGAYIQYF.